Shown below are 10 T cell receptor beta chains from a single sample sequenced in a study of blood T cell repertoires in COVID-19. Only in-frame clones appear in the TCRdb table, and some are missing; sequencing was by immunoSEQ multiplex PCR. The data hold fewer than 350,000 clones, with 88% observed a single time. Source material: PBMCs or T cells enriched from blood (not recorded which). The receptors originated from a woman aged 25 to 39 who had been exposed to COVID-19.

This chain's CDR3 is CAWSRTRTSGAYNEQFF. The CDR3, as DNA: TGTGCCTGGAGTCGTACCAGGACTAGCGGAGCCTACAATGAGCAGTTCTTC. This chain joins TRBV30 and TRBJ2-1, with TRBD2 matching over 10 bases. The CDR3 contains 17 residues. The germline V gene encodes CDR1 GTSNPN and CDR2 SVGIG (reference sequence). Germline trimming cut 2 bases from V and 2 bases from J; bases unmatched to any gene: 9. Drawing the rest from reference TRBV30 and TRBJ2-1, the complete variable domain is SQTIHQWPATLVQPVGSPLSLECTVEGTSNPNLYWYRQAAGRGLQLLFYSVGIGQISSEVPQNLSASRPQDRQFILSSKKLLLSDSGFYLCAWSRTRTSGAYNEQFFGPGTRLTVL.

As for this clone: Distinct nucleotide sequences in the sample also encode this CDR3. V gene TRBV28 combines with J gene TRBJ1-2; D is ambiguous. The CDR3 is made up of 11 amino acids. Germline values: CDR1 MDHEN, CDR2 SYDVKM. V dropped 4 bases and J dropped 4 bases, with 4 bases sitting between them. Here the CDR3 reads CASSSGYGYTF. In DNA, the CDR3 is TGTGCCAGCAGTTCGGGCTATGGCTACACCTTC.

The V gene is TRBV9, the J gene TRBJ2-7; TRBD1 matches at 7 bases. The CDR3 is made up of 16 amino acids. The trim removed 4 bases at V and 1 base at J, leaving 11 bases unmatched. Germline assignment: CDR1 SGDLS and CDR2 YYNGEE. The CDR3 region has the DNA TGTGCCAGCAGCACCACAGGGGCCGCCGGATCCTACGAGCAGTACTTC. This sequence encodes CASSTTGAAGSYEQYF.

A word on this clone: Other nucleotide sequences in the sample specify the same CDR3. The V and J genes are TRBV10-3 and TRBJ2-1; 7 nucleotides line up with TRBD2. The CDR3 length is 12 residues. Germline V gene lookup returns CDR1 ENHRY and CDR2 SYGVKD. Trimming removed 6 bases from V and 7 bases from J; junction bases left unmatched: 3. In DNA form, the CDR3 reads TGTGCCATCAGCACGGGGGGTAATGAGCAGTTCTTC. It encodes CAISTGGNEQFF.

In its sample, this clone was seen once. The chain combines TRBV5-1 with TRBJ2-7; possible D gene TRBD1, 6 bases. Germline V gene sequence: CDR1 SGHRS, CDR2 YFSETQ. This CDR3 is built from 13 residues. V lost 2 bases and J lost 1, with 7 bases in between. In DNA form, the CDR3 reads TGCGCCAGCAGCTTCCAGGGGTCCTACGAGCAGTACTTC. It is translated as CASSFQGSYEQYF.

The V call is TRBV3-1 (or the pseudogene TRBV3-2), the J call TRBJ2-7; 8 bases fit TRBD2. The CDR3 runs 14 residues. J was trimmed by 4 bases and V by 2 bases; bases with no gene match: 4. Germline CDR1 is LGHDT and CDR2 is YNNKEL (reference sequence). The chain's CDR3 is CASSQPSGPYEQYF. The CDR3 DNA is TGTGCCAGCAGCCAACCTAGCGGGCCATACGAGCAGTACTTC.

This clone was recorded only once. V is TRBV6-5 and J is TRBJ2-1, with 7 positions matching TRBD1. The V gene's germline CDR1 is MNHEY and CDR2 SVGAGI. The CDR3 extends over 14 amino acids. The trim removed 6 bases at V and 4 bases at J, leaving 6 bases unmatched. The CDR3 spells CASSKGTAYNEQFF. Here the CDR3 DNA reads TGTGCCAGCAGCAAGGGGACAGCATACAATGAGCAGTTCTTC.

The chain uses TRBV19 and TRBJ2-3, with TRBD2 matching 11 bases. Germline lookup yields CDR1 LNHDA and CDR2 SQIVND (reference sequence). The V segment lost 4 bases and the J segment 4 bases; nucleotides outside the gene matches: 7. The CDR3 is 16 residues long. The CDR3 DNA follows: TGTGCCAGTAGTACAAGACTAGCGGGAAGCCCAGATACGCAGTATTTT. Protein product: CASSTRLAGSPDTQYF.

The gene calls are TRBV5-4 and TRBJ2-1; TRBD2 matches 11 bases. Looked up from germline, CDR1 is SGHNT and CDR2 is YYREEE (reference sequence). CDR3 length: 15 residues. V dropped 1 base and J dropped 8; count of bases not matched to a gene: 5. The CDR3 bases are TGTGCCAGCAGCTTGAGGCTAGCGGGAGGAGATGAGCAGTTCTTC. Its protein is CASSLRLAGGDEQFF.

This chain connects TRBV18 to TRBJ2-1, with D perhaps TRBD1 (7 bases). V shed 4 bases and J shed 0 bases, with 13 bases lying between them. The CDR3 covers 16 residues. Germline-derived CDR1 and CDR2 are KGHSH and LQKENI. This chain's CDR3 is CASSRDQGGSYNEQFF. For the CDR3, the DNA is TGTGCCAGCTCACGAGACCAGGGGGGCTCCTACAATGAGCAGTTCTTC.